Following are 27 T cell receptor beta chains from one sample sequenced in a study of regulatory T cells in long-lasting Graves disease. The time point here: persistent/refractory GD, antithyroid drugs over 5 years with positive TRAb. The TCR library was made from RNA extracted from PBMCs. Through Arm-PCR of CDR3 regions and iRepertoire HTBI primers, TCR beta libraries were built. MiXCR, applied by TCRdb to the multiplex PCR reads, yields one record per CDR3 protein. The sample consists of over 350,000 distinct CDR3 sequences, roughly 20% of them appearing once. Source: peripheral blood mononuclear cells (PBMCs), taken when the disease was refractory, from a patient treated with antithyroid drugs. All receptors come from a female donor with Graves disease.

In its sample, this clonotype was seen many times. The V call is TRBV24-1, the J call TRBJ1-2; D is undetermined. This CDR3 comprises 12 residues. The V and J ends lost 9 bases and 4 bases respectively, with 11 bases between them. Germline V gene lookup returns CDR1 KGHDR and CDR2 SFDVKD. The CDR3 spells CATGNGVYGYTF. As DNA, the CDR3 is TGTGCCACCGGAAACGGGGTCTATGGCTACACCTTC.

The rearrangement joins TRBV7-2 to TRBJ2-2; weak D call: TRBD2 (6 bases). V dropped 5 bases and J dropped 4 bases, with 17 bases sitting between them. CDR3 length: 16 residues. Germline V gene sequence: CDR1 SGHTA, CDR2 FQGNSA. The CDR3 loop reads CASSAMGLAGTGELFF. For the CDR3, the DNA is TGTGCCAGCAGCGCAATGGGACTCGCGGGCACCGGGGAGCTGTTTTTT.

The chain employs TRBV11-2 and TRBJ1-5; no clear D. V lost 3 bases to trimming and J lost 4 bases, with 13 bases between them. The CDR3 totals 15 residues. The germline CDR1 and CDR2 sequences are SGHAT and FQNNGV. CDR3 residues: CASSFFEGGNQPQHF. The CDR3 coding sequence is TGTGCCAGCAGCTTCTTCGAGGGCGGGAATCAGCCCCAGCATTTT.

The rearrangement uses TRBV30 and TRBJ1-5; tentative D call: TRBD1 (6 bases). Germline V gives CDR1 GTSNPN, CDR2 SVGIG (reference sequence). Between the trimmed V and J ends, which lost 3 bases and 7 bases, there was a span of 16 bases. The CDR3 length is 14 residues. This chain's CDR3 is CAWSSPGGRQPQHF. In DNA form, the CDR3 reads TGTGCCTGGAGCTCACCGGGGGGGCGACAGCCCCAGCATTTT.

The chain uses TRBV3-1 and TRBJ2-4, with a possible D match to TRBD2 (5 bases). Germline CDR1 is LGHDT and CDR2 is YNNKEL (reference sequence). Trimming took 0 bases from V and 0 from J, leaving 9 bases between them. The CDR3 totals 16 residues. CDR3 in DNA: TGTGCCAGCAGCCAAGAGAGCGGCAGAGCCAAAAACATTCAGTACTTC. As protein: CASSQESGRAKNIQYF.

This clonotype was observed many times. CDR3 in DNA: TGTGCCAGCAGTAAGGCTGAGACTAGCGGGAAAAGCTACGAGCAGTACTTC. This codes for CASSKAETSGKSYEQYF. This chain joins TRBV6-2 or TRBV6-3 and TRBJ2-7; 11 bases line up with TRBD2. The CDR3 extends over 17 amino acids. CDR1 is MNHEY and CDR2 is SVGEGT in the germline V gene. V gave up 5 bases and J gave up 3 bases; unmatched junction bases: 12.

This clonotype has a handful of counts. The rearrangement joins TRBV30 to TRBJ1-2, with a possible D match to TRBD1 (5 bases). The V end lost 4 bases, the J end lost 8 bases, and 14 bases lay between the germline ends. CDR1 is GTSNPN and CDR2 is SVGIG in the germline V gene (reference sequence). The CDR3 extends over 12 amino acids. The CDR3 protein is CAWTRDSNGYTF. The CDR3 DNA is TGTGCCTGGACCCGGGACTCCAACGGCTACACCTTC.

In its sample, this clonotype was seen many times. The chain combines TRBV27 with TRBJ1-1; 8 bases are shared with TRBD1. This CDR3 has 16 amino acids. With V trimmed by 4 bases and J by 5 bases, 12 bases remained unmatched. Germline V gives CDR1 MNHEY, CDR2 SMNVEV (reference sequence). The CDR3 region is CASSSTTGVGTTEAFF. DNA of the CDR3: TGTGCCAGCAGTTCGACGACAGGGGTAGGGACAACTGAAGCTTTCTTT.

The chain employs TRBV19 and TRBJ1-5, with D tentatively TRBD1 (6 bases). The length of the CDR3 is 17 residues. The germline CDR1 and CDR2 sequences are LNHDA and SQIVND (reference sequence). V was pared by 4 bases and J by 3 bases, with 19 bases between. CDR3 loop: CASSTWTVSGFNQPQHF. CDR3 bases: TGTGCCAGTAGTACCTGGACAGTTTCTGGATTCAATCAGCCCCAGCATTTT.

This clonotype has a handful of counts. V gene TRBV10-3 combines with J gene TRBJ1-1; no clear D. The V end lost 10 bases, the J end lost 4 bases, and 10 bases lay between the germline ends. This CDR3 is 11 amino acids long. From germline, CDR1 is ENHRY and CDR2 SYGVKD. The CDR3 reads CATVKGTEAFF. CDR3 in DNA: TGTGCCACCGTAAAAGGCACTGAAGCTTTCTTT.

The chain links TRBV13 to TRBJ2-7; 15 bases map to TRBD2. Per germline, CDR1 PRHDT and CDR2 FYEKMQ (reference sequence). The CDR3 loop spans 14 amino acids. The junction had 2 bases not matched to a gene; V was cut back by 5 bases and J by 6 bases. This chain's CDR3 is CASSGGLAGGEQYF. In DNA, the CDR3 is TGTGCCAGCAGCGGGGGACTAGCGGGAGGCGAGCAGTACTTC.

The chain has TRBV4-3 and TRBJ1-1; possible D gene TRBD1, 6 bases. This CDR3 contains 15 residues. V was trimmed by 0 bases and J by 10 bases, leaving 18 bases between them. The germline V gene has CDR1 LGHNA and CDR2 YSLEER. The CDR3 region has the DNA TGCGCCAGCAGCCAAGAGGTACAGGGCCTATCGAGAGCTTTCTTT. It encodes CASSQEVQGLSRAFF.

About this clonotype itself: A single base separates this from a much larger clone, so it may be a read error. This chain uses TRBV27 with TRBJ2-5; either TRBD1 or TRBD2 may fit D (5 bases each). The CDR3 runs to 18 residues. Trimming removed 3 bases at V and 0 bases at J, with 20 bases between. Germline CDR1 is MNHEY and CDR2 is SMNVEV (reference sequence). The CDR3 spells CASSLDTSRGRYQETQYF. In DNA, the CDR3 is TGTGCCAGCAGTTTGGATACCTCGAGGGGCAGGTACCAAGAGACCCAGTACTTC.

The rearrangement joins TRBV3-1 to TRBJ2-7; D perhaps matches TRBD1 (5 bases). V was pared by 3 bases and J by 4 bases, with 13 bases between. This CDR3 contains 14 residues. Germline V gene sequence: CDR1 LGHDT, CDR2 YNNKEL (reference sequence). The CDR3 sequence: CASSQGRGLYEQYF. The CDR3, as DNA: TGTGCCAGCAGCCAGGGTAGGGGCCTTTACGAGCAGTACTTC.

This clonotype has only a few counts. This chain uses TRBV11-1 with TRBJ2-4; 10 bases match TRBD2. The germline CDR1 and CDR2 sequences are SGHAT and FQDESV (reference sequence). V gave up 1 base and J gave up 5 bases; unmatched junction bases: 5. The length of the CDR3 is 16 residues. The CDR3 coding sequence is TGTGCCAGCAGCTTAGTAAGTGGACTAGCGGAAAACATTCAGTACTTC. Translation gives CASSLVSGLAENIQYF.

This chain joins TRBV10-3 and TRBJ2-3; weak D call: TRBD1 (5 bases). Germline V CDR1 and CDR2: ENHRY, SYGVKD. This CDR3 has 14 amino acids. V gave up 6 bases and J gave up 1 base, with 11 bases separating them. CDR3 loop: CAISRQSGTDTQYF. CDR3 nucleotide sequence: TGTGCCATCAGCAGACAGTCGGGCACAGATACGCAGTATTTT.

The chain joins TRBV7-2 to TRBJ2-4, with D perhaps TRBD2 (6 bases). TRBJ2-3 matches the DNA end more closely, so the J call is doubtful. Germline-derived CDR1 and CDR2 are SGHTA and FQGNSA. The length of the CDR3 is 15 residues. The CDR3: CASSLTLVGGDTQYF. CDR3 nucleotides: TGTGCCAGCAGCTTGACCTTGGTGGGAGGTGATACGCAGTATTTT.

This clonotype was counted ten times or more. The CDR3 sequence: CASSLQGLAGGQETQYF. The CDR3 DNA reads TGTGCCAGCAGCTTACAAGGACTAGCGGGAGGACAAGAGACCCAGTACTTC. This rearrangement joins TRBV7-3 to TRBJ2-5; the match to TRBD2 covers 14 bases. With 2 bases clipped from V and 2 bases from J, the junction kept 4 bases outside the gene matches. Per the germline V gene, CDR1 is SGHTA and CDR2 is FQGTGA. CDR3 length: 17 amino acids. Complete variable domain (other parts from reference TRBV7-3 and TRBJ2-5): GAGVSQTPSNKVTEKGKYVELRCDPISGHTALYWYRQSLGQGPEFLIYFQGTGAADDSGLPNDRFFAVRPEGSVSTLKIQRTERGDSAVYLCASSLQGLAGGQETQYFGPGTRLLVL.

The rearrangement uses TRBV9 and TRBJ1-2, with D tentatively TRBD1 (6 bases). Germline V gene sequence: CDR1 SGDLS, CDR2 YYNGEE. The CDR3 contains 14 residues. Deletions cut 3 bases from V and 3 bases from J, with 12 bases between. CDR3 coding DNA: TGTGCCAGCAGCGGGCCCGACAGGCACTATGGCTACACCTTC. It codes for CASSGPDRHYGYTF. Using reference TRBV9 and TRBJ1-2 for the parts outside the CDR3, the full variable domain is DSGVTQTPKHLITATGQRVTLRCSPRSGDLSVYWYQQSLDQGLQFLIQYYNGEERAKGNILERFSAQQFPDLHSELNLSSLELGDSALYFCASSGPDRHYGYTFGSGTRLTVV.

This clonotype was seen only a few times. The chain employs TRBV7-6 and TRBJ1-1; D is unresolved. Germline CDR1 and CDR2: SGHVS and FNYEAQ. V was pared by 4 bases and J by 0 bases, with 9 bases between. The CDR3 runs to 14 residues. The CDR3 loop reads CASSYELVNTEAFF. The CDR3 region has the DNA TGTGCCAGCAGCTACGAGCTTGTGAACACTGAAGCTTTCTTT.

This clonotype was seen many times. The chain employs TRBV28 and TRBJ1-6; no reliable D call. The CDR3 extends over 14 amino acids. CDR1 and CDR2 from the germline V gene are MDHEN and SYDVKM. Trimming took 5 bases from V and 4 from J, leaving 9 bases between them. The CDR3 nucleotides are TGTGCCAGCAGTCCCGGCCGATATAATTCACCCCTCCACTTT. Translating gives CASSPGRYNSPLHF.

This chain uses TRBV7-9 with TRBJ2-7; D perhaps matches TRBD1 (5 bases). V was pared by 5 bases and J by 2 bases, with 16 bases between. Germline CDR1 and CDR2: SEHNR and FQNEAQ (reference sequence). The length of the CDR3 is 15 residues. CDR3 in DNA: TGTGCCAGCAGCACCACCGACAGTTCGCCCTACGAGCAGTACTTC. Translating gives CASSTTDSSPYEQYF.

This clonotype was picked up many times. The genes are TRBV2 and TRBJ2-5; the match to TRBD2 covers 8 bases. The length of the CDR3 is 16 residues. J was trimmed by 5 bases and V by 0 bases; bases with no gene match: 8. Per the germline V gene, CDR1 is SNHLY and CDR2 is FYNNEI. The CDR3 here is CASSEAGPLAEETQYF. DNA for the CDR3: TGTGCCAGCAGTGAAGCAGGTCCACTAGCGGAGGAGACCCAGTACTTC.

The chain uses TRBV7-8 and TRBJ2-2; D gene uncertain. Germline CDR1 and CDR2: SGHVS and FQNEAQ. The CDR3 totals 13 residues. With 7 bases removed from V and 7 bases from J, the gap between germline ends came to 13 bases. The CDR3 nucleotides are TGTGCCAGCACCCTCCCACCCCACGGGGAGCTGTTTTTT. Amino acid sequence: CASTLPPHGELFF.

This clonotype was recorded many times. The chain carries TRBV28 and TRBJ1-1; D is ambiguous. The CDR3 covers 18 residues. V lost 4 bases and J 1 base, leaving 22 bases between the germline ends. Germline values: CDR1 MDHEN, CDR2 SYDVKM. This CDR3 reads CASSSPLKGQRPNTEAFF. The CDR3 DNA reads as TGTGCCAGCAGTTCACCCCTGAAAGGGCAGAGGCCGAACACTGAAGCTTTCTTT.

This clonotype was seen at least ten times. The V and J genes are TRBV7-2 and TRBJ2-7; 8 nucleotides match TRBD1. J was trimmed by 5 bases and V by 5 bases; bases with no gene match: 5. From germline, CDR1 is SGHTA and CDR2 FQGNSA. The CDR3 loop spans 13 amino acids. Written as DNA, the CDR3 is TGTGCCAGCAGCCAGGACAGGGCCAACGAGCAGTACTTC. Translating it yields CASSQDRANEQYF.

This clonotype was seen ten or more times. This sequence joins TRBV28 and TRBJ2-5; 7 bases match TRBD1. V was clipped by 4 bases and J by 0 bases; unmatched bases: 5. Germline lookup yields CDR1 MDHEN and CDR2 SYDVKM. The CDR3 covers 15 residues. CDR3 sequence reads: CASSSRQGYQETQYF. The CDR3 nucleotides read TGTGCCAGCAGTTCGCGACAGGGCTACCAAGAGACCCAGTACTTC.